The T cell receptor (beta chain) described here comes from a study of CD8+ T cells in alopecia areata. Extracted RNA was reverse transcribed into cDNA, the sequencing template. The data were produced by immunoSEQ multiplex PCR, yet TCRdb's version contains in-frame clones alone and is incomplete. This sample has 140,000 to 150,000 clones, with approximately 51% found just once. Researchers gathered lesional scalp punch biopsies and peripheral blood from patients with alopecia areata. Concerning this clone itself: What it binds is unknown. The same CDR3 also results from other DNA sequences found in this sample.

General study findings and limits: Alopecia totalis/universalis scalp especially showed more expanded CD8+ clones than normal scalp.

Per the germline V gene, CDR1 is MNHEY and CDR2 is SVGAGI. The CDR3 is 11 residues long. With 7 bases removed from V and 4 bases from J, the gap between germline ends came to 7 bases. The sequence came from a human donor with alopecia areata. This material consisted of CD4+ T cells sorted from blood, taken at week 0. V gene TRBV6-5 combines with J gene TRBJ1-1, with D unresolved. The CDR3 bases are TGTGCCAGCATCACGAGCACTGAAGCTTTCTTT. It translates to CASITSTEAFF.